The 27 T cell receptor beta chains in this list originate from one sample, sequenced in a study of blood T cell repertoires in COVID-19. Produced via immunoSEQ multiplex PCR; TCRdb's table is partial and in-frame only. The table shows around 160,000 clones, with roughly 82% occurring only once. The source material was peripheral blood. These receptors were taken from a human donor with acute or convalescent COVID-19. The donor label of this sample is uncertain.

The chain recombines TRBV18 with TRBJ1-2, with D maybe TRBD1 (6 bases). The CDR3 sequence is 12 residues long. The germline V gene has CDR1 KGHSH and CDR2 LQKENI. V was clipped by 3 bases and J by 8 bases, with 10 bases between them. Here the CDR3 reads CASSPWDNGYTF. Here the CDR3 DNA reads TGTGCCAGCTCACCCTGGGACAACGGCTACACCTTC.

This sequence joins TRBV5-4 and TRBJ2-5; 9 bases map to TRBD2. This CDR3 is built from 15 residues. Germline values: CDR1 SGHNT, CDR2 YYREEE (reference sequence). V lost 0 bases and J lost 3; bases outside the gene matches: 3. CDR3 DNA: TGTGCCAGCAGCTTGGGGCTAGCGGGGAAAGAGACCCAGTACTTC. Translated, it gives CASSLGLAGKETQYF.

In its sample, this clone was seen a few times. The chain employs TRBV7-2 and TRBJ1-6; D may be TRBD1 (6 bases). The CDR3 covers 15 residues. The germline CDR1 and CDR2 sequences are SGHTA and FQGNSA. Trimming pared 4 bases from V and 14 bases from J, leaving 21 bases between. The CDR3 sequence is CASSSPRGPGGALHF. CDR3 nucleotides: TGTGCCAGCAGCTCACCACGGGGGCCGGGGGGGGCCCTCCACTTT.

This rearrangement joins TRBV10-3 to TRBJ1-2; TRBD1 is a possible D gene (6 bases). The germline V gene has CDR1 ENHRY and CDR2 SYGVKD. V lost 3 bases and J 5 bases, leaving 16 bases between the germline ends. The CDR3 consists of 15 residues. The CDR3: CAISDPQGKEYGYTF. The CDR3 nucleotides read TGTGCCATCAGTGATCCCCAGGGGAAGGAGTATGGCTACACCTTC.

The chain is built from TRBV4-3 and TRBJ2-7; 10 nucleotides align to TRBD1. V lost 1 base, J lost 8 bases, and 8 bases stayed unmatched. Germline V gene data show CDR1 as LGHNA and CDR2 as YSLEER. The CDR3 extends over 15 amino acids. The CDR3: CASSQAGTGARKQYF. The CDR3 DNA reads TGCGCCAGCAGCCAAGCTGGGACAGGGGCTAGGAAGCAGTACTTC.

The chain carries TRBV18 and TRBJ2-7, with TRBD1 identical over 11 bases. The germline V gene has CDR1 KGHSH and CDR2 LQKENI. With V trimmed by 5 bases and J by 1 base, 4 bases remained unmatched. The CDR3 sequence is 15 residues long. This CDR3 is CASSSGTGGSYEQYF. As DNA, the CDR3 is TGTGCCAGCTCATCCGGGACAGGGGGTTCCTACGAGCAGTACTTC.

The chain employs TRBV6-1 and TRBJ1-5, with 7 bases lining up with TRBD1. In germline, CDR1 is MNHNS, CDR2 SASEGT. This CDR3 is built from 15 residues. V gave up 0 bases and J gave up 6 bases; unmatched junction bases: 5. In DNA, the CDR3 is TGTGCCAGCAGTGAAGCGATAAGGGGGCGTCAGCCCCAGCATTTT. This translates into CASSEAIRGRQPQHF.

The genes are TRBV4-2 and TRBJ2-2; possible D gene TRBD1, 6 bases. Germline CDR1 reads LGHNA; CDR2 reads YNFKEQ. This CDR3 contains 13 residues. The V end lost 2 bases, the J end lost 5 bases, and 6 bases lay between the germline ends. CDR3 residues: CASSQQGTGELFF. CDR3 sequence (DNA): TGTGCCAGCAGCCAACAGGGGACCGGGGAGCTGTTTTTT.

This clone was picked up one time. V gene TRBV7-9 combines with J gene TRBJ1-1; 8 bases align to TRBD1. Germline lookup yields CDR1 SEHNR and CDR2 FQNEAQ (reference sequence). The CDR3 is 16 amino acids. J gave up 2 bases and V 4 bases, and 9 bases lay outside the gene matches. The CDR3 spells CASSSPGSGGNTEAFF. CDR3 sequence (DNA): TGTGCCAGCAGCTCTCCGGGTTCAGGGGGCAACACTGAAGCTTTCTTT.

The V and J genes are TRBV9 and TRBJ1-4, with D perhaps matching TRBD1 (6 bases). CDR3 size: 16 residues. The ends were cut back, 4 bases at V and 10 bases at J, with 23 bases in the middle. Germline values: CDR1 SGDLS, CDR2 YYNGEE. This CDR3 is CASSPGTTGFGGKLFF. CDR3 DNA: TGTGCCAGCAGCCCGGGAACGACAGGTTTTGGGGGAAAACTGTTTTTT.

This chain links TRBV6-5 with TRBJ1-1; 7 nucleotides line up with TRBD1. Germline V gene data show CDR1 as MNHEY and CDR2 as SVGAGI. Trimming took 8 bases from V and 1 from J; bases not matched to a gene: 10. The CDR3 length is 15 residues. The DNA of the CDR3 is TGTGCCAGCGGGACAGCTTCGTCCCGGAACACTGAAGCTTTCTTT. Protein: CASGTASSRNTEAFF.

The gene calls are TRBV2 and TRBJ1-2; a weak D match, TRBD1 (6 bases). This CDR3 comprises 11 residues. The germline CDR1 and CDR2 sequences are SNHLY and FYNNEI. Trimming stripped 9 bases from V and 4 bases from J, with 9 bases between. For the CDR3, the DNA is TGTGCCAGACAGGGTCGCTATGGCTACACCTTC. Its translation is CARQGRYGYTF.

CDR3 nucleotide sequence: TGTGCCATCAGAGAAGGACAGAGCAATCAGCCCCAGCATTTT. Residues: CAIREGQSNQPQHF. J is TRBJ1-5 and V is TRBV10-3; tentative D call: TRBD1 (6 bases). V lost 6 bases and J lost 1, with 10 bases in between. Germline V gene lookup returns CDR1 ENHRY and CDR2 SYGVKD. The CDR3 extends over 14 amino acids.

This chain joins TRBV19 and TRBJ1-1, with D perhaps TRBD1 (6 bases). CDR1 and CDR2 from the germline V gene are LNHDA and SQIVND (reference sequence). The CDR3 loop spans 14 amino acids. V dropped 6 bases and J dropped 4 bases, with 15 bases sitting between them. DNA of the CDR3: TGTGCCAGTAGGGACAGAACTGATGTCACTGAAGCTTTCTTT. Translating gives CASRDRTDVTEAFF. The full variable domain, in which reference TRBV19 and TRBJ1-1 provide the parts outside the CDR3, is DGGITQSPKYLFRKEGQNVTLSCEQNLNHDAMYWYRQDPGQGLRLIYYSQIVNDFQKGDIAEGYSVSREKKESFPLTVTSAQKNPTAFYLCASRDRTDVTEAFFGQGTRLTVV.

CDR3 bases: TGTGCCAGCAGTGATACAGGGTCAGGGTATGGCTACACCTTC. Its translation is CASSDTGSGYGYTF. The rearrangement links TRBV2 to TRBJ1-2; a possible D gene is TRBD1 (6 bases). This CDR3 region has 14 residues. CDR1 is SNHLY, CDR2 FYNNEI, per germline. V lost 3 bases, J lost 5 bases, and 13 bases lay in between.

J is TRBJ2-5 and V is TRBV27; the match to TRBD2 covers 11 bases. Germline V gives CDR1 MNHEY, CDR2 SMNVEV (reference sequence). The CDR3 covers 15 residues. V gave up 6 bases and J gave up 2 bases; unmatched junction bases: 5. This CDR3 is CASRNLAGGQETQYF. The CDR3 region has the DNA TGTGCCAGCAGAAATCTAGCGGGGGGACAAGAGACCCAGTACTTC.

This chain uses TRBV11-2 with TRBJ1-1, with 7 bases that match TRBD1. CDR1 is SGHAT, CDR2 FQNNGV, per germline. V lost 1 base, J lost 10 bases, and 9 bases stayed unmatched. This CDR3 contains 14 residues. The chain's CDR3 is CASSLAAGGGRAFF. The CDR3 nucleotides read TGTGCCAGCAGCTTAGCGGCAGGGGGTGGGCGAGCTTTCTTT.

The chain employs TRBV2 and TRBJ1-5; 9 bases match TRBD1. CDR1 is SNHLY and CDR2 is FYNNEI in the germline V gene. V lost 5 bases and J lost 4; bases outside the gene matches: 3. CDR3 size: 14 residues. The CDR3: CASSQDRGNQPQHF. The CDR3 coding sequence is TGTGCCAGCAGTCAAGACAGGGGGAATCAGCCCCAGCATTTT. Full variable domain (missing parts from reference TRBV2 and TRBJ1-5): EPEVTQTPSHQVTQMGQEVILRCVPISNHLYFYWYRQILGQKVEFLVSFYNNEISEKSEIFDDQFSVERPDGSNFTLKIRSTKLEDSAMYFCASSQDRGNQPQHFGDGTRLSIL.

The chain recombines TRBV6-1 with TRBJ1-6; D uncertain. V was shortened by 2 bases and J by 9 bases, with 17 bases between the two germline ends. This CDR3 contains 16 residues. CDR1 MNHNS and CDR2 SASEGT come from the germline V gene. CDR3 sequence reads: CASSERPPNRGSPLHF. CDR3 bases: TGTGCCAGCAGTGAACGTCCCCCAAACCGGGGTTCACCCCTCCACTTT.

This clone was seen more than once but under ten times. The rearrangement uses TRBV5-1 and TRBJ1-2; 9 bases match TRBD1. This CDR3 spans 15 amino acids. V was pared by 0 bases and J by 2 bases, with 2 bases of the junction left unmatched. Germline loops: CDR1 SGHRS, CDR2 YFSETQ. The CDR3 region has the DNA TGCGCCAGCAGCTTGGGGACAGGGGAAAACTATGGCTACACCTTC. It codes for CASSLGTGENYGYTF.

The chain combines TRBV19 with TRBJ2-2, with 7 bases that match TRBD1. Germline CDR1 LNHDA, CDR2 SQIVND (reference sequence). J was trimmed by 5 bases and V by 6 bases; bases with no gene match: 9. The CDR3 has 15 amino acids. The DNA for the CDR3 is TGTGCCAGTAGCGCGTCGACAGGGCGGACCGGGGAGCTGTTTTTT. The encoded protein is CASSASTGRTGELFF.

J is TRBJ2-3 and V is TRBV6-1, with a possible D match to TRBD2 (5 bases). This CDR3 has 16 amino acids. Between the trimmed V and J ends, which lost 0 bases and 4 bases, there was a span of 14 bases. The germline CDR1 and CDR2 sequences are MNHNS and SASEGT. The CDR3 nucleotides read TGTGCCAGCAGTGAAGCTGACCCTCGGGGTCCAGATACGCAGTATTTT. Protein: CASSEADPRGPDTQYF.

CDR3 region: CASSTPPTGGESNQPQHF. CDR3 sequence (DNA): TGTGCCAGCAGCACACCGCCCACGGGAGGGGAGAGCAATCAGCCCCAGCATTTT. This sequence joins TRBV21-1 and TRBJ1-5. TRBV21-1 is a pseudogene locus. The CDR3 length is 18 residues.

The rearrangement joins TRBV6-2 or TRBV6-3 to TRBJ2-1, with 14 bases identical to TRBD2. CDR3 length equals 16 residues. J was trimmed by 10 bases and V by 4 bases; bases with no gene match: 9. Germline CDR1 is MNHEY and CDR2 is SVGEGT. CDR3 sequence: CASSFSTSGGADEQFF. The CDR3 bases are TGTGCCAGCAGTTTCTCGACTAGCGGGGGGGCGGACGAGCAGTTCTTC.

The chain is built from TRBV5-5 and TRBJ1-3; weak D call: TRBD1 (5 bases). The CDR3 covers 14 residues. V was pared by 0 bases and J by 8 bases, with 12 bases between. Germline CDR1 reads SGHKS; CDR2 reads YYEKEE (reference sequence). CDR3 nucleotide sequence: TGTGCCAGCAGCTTGGTCGCCCTAGGGGACACCATATATTTT. Amino acids: CASSLVALGDTIYF.

This clone was found a few times. V and J are TRBV30 and TRBJ2-1; no firm D call. The CDR3 loop spans 11 amino acids. CDR1 and CDR2 (germline): GTSNPN, SVGIG (reference sequence). Trimming pared 1 base from V and 12 bases from J, leaving 10 bases between. CDR3 in DNA: TGTGCCTGGAGTGCACGAAGGAGGCAGTTCTTC. As protein: CAWSARRRQFF.

The rearrangement links TRBV19 to TRBJ2-1, with unresolved D. Trimming cost V 6 bases and J 0 bases, with 12 bases left between them. This CDR3 has 15 amino acids. Per the germline V gene, CDR1 is LNHDA and CDR2 is SQIVND (reference sequence). Here the CDR3 reads CASSLRASSYNEQFF. The CDR3 DNA reads as TGTGCCAGTAGCCTTCGAGCTAGCTCCTACAATGAGCAGTTCTTC.